Each of the 13 T cell receptor beta chains below was sequenced from the same sample in a study of OX40 agonist ivuxolimab in advanced cancers. The repertoire was sequenced with immunoSEQ multiplex PCR; TCRdb's copy has only in-frame clones and lacks some. The sample includes over 55,000 clones, 91% seen only once; the top ten take 13% to 15%. Sequencing used CD4+ or CD8+ T cells sorted from blood, obtained in a trial of the OX40 agonist ivuxolimab. These receptor sequences come from an adult with an advanced solid tumor such as melanoma, head and neck, liver or kidney cancer.

The genes are TRBV12-5 and TRBJ1-3; D is unresolved. CDR3 size: 13 residues. Germline values: CDR1 LGHNT, CDR2 FRNRAP. The V end lost 2 bases, the J end lost 4 bases, and 6 bases lay between the germline ends. CDR3 loop: CASGLSAGNTIYF. The CDR3 region has the DNA TGTGCTAGTGGTTTGTCGGCGGGAAACACCATATATTTT.

This clone was found once. This CDR3 is CARGAGQAQFTGELFF. DNA for the CDR3: TGTGCCAGGGGGGCAGGACAAGCGCAGTTTACCGGGGAGCTGTTTTTT. J is TRBJ2-2 and V is TRBV28; D is perhaps TRBD1 (6 bases). The CDR3 sequence is 16 residues long. Trimming left V 9 bases short and J 5 bases short, with 22 bases between. Germline V gene data show CDR1 as MDHEN and CDR2 as SYDVKM.

This chain uses TRBV28 with TRBJ2-3; D call uncertain. This CDR3 is 11 amino acids long. V was clipped by 10 bases and J by 3 bases, with 8 bases between them. Looked up from germline, CDR1 is MDHEN and CDR2 is SYDVKM. The CDR3 nucleotides are TGTGCCACCATACGGACAGATACGCAGTATTTT. Translation: CATIRTDTQYF.

The chain couples TRBV6-5 to TRBJ1-1; D is unresolved. Germline V gives CDR1 MNHEY, CDR2 SVGAGI. V was clipped by 6 bases and J by 4 bases, with 12 bases between them. CDR3 size: 13 residues. The CDR3 region is CASSVVGSTEAFF. The CDR3 DNA sequence: TGTGCCAGCAGCGTGGTGGGTAGCACTGAAGCTTTCTTT.

This clone was seen only a few times. The V and J genes are TRBV7-2 and TRBJ2-7; D gene ambiguous. The CDR3 loop spans 13 amino acids. The germline CDR1 and CDR2 sequences are SGHTA and FQGNSA. Trimming cost V 3 bases and J 3 bases, with 9 bases left between them. The CDR3 here is CASSLGSNYEQYF. CDR3 bases: TGTGCCAGCAGCTTGGGCAGCAACTACGAGCAGTACTTC.

The gene calls are TRBV9 and TRBJ2-7, with 10 positions matching TRBD2. CDR1 and CDR2 (germline): SGDLS, YYNGEE. This CDR3 has 16 amino acids. With 0 bases clipped from V and 5 bases from J, the junction kept 8 bases outside the gene matches. CDR3 protein: CASSVDASGSLHEQYF. The CDR3 DNA reads as TGTGCCAGCAGCGTAGATGCTAGCGGGAGTCTCCACGAGCAGTACTTC. The complete variable domain, with remaining parts taken from reference TRBV9 and TRBJ2-7, reads DSGVTQTPKHLITATGQRVTLRCSPRSGDLSVYWYQQSLDQGLQFLIQYYNGEERAKGNILERFSAQQFPDLHSELNLSSLELGDSALYFCASSVDASGSLHEQYFGPGTRLTVT.

The V call is TRBV19, the J call TRBJ2-6; D gene uncertain. The CDR3 contains 14 residues. V shed 5 bases and J shed 1 base, with 6 bases lying between them. Germline-derived CDR1 and CDR2 are LNHDA and SQIVND (reference sequence). Here the CDR3 DNA reads TGTGCCAGTAGTGTAGGGTCTGGGGCCAACGTCCTGACTTTC. It encodes CASSVGSGANVLTF.

The rearrangement uses TRBV6-4 and TRBJ2-2, with 7 nucleotides matching TRBD2. In germline, CDR1 is MRHNA, CDR2 SNTAGT. J was trimmed by 0 bases and V by 6 bases; bases with no gene match: 4. This CDR3 has 15 amino acids. The CDR3 region is CASSETSANTGELFF. The DNA for the CDR3 is TGTGCCAGCAGCGAAACTAGCGCGAACACCGGGGAGCTGTTTTTT.

V is TRBV14 and J is TRBJ1-1; 7 bases are shared with TRBD1. CDR1 is SGHDN and CDR2 is FVKESK in the germline V gene. This CDR3 has 14 residues. V lost 3 bases and J lost 3; bases outside the gene matches: 4. The CDR3 is CASSQGTGDTEAFF. The CDR3 DNA reads as TGTGCCAGCAGCCAGGGTACAGGGGACACTGAAGCTTTCTTT.

The chain recombines TRBV19 with TRBJ1-1; 7 nucleotides line up with TRBD1. Germline loops: CDR1 LNHDA, CDR2 SQIVND (reference sequence). V was pared by 7 bases and J by 7 bases, with 3 bases of the junction left unmatched. The CDR3 loop spans 11 amino acids. The CDR3 here is CASNQGVEAFF. In DNA, the CDR3 is TGTGCCAGTAACCAGGGGGTTGAAGCTTTCTTT. The whole variable domain, filled in from reference TRBV19 and TRBJ1-1, reads DGGITQSPKYLFRKEGQNVTLSCEQNLNHDAMYWYRQDPGQGLRLIYYSQIVNDFQKGDIAEGYSVSREKKESFPLTVTSAQKNPTAFYLCASNQGVEAFFGQGTRLTVV.

DNA of the CDR3: TGTGCCAGCAGCCCTCCTCAGGGAAGCTATGGCTACACCTTC. The encoded protein is CASSPPQGSYGYTF. V is TRBV7-8 and J is TRBJ1-2, with TRBD1 as a possible D gene (5 bases). Germline V gene data show CDR1 as SGHVS and CDR2 as FQNEAQ. The length of the CDR3 is 14 residues. V was cut by 5 bases and J by 4 bases, with 14 bases left in between.

The rearrangement links TRBV10-3 to TRBJ1-2; D is ambiguous. The germline V gene has CDR1 ENHRY and CDR2 SYGVKD. The CDR3 is made up of 12 amino acids. V lost 8 bases, J lost 2 bases, and 9 bases lay in between. In DNA form, the CDR3 reads TGTGCCATCGGCCCCGAGAACTATGGCTACACCTTC. Translating it yields CAIGPENYGYTF.

The V and J genes are TRBV10-3 and TRBJ1-3; D gene ambiguous. V lost 0 bases and J lost 8, with 17 bases in between. This CDR3 has 16 residues. Germline lookup yields CDR1 ENHRY and CDR2 SYGVKD. The CDR3 sequence is CAISESMVPGGDTIYF. The CDR3, as DNA: TGTGCCATCAGTGAGTCGATGGTGCCTGGCGGTGACACCATATATTTT.